This is a list of T cell receptor beta chains from one sample in a study of high-grade serous ovarian cancer treatment subgroups. TCRdb's table, derived via immunoSEQ multiplex PCR, lists solely in-frame clones and lacks some. The profile shows about 7,600 clones, 60% to 85% of them singletons. Material for sequencing was tumor tissue. These receptors were obtained from a human donor with high-grade serous ovarian cancer. CDR3s leave out the opening cysteine and the closing phenylalanine or tryptophan. Rows may omit the clone size; those that give it use once, few, many or a size class.

few | TRBV30 | AWRFSFRTGSYEQY
once | TRBV15 | ATSRDTAGGRGTDTQY
. | TRBV7-9 | ASSPGPRHEEKLF
. | TRBV9 | ASSPLEANPGELF
few | TRBV5-6 | ASSSGQFYNSPLH
. | TRBV21-1 | ASSSPRGGYEQY
. | TRBV7-9 | ASTQVVGEKLF
once | TRBV2 | ASRRAGQRVSFNEQF
. | TRBV15 | ATSRDGGSGTDTQY
. | TRBV4-3 | ASSQDGHRYYYEQY
. | TRBV27 | ASSWGQGSYEQY
. | TRBV5-1 | ASSSQGASDTQY
. | TRBV19 | ASSVGTSVLVETQY
. | TRBV5-1 | ASSLAGTGKSPLH
medium-sized | TRBV25-1 | ASSEFGAGAWEKLF
. | TRBV11-2 | ASSLGGTGIKNIQY
. | TRBV7-8 | AGSLLTGNTEAF
. | TRBV13 | ASSLGRLYGYT
. | TRBV7-8 | ASSLWTGNYEQY
. | TRBV28 | ASSRPQGGLGTQY
few | TRBV7-8 | ASSSGITYEQY
. | TRBV7-2 | ASSAIAGVNGYT
once | TRBV4-3 | ASSQDRRIYYEQY
. | TRBV2 | ASIPGDGNEQF
once | TRBV4-1 | ASSRVTGLSTEAF
. | TRBV5-1 | ASSFQGGELF
medium-sized | TRBV30 | AWSPPYHTDTQY
few | TRBV4-3 | ASRSGYEQF
. | TRBV15 | ATSRDPGGETQY
. | TRBV7-9 | ASSSDPTDTQY
few | TRBV25-1 | ASSVMGTEAF
. | TRBV9 | ASSVTGGDTEAF
. | TRBV5-4 | ASSWPAGAGDYNEQF
. | TRBV10-3 | ATHPGLAGSYEQY
. | TRBV4-3 | ASSQAGGGYEQY
. | TRBV4-3 | ASSQDHGGRTGELF
. | TRBV10-3 | AISDIASGRDTGELF
. | TRBV28 | ASSQATGQSSYEQY
. | TRBV5-1 | ACGRGGTDTQY
. | TRBV7-9 | ASRQRTGGGETQY
. | TRBV30 | AWNWVTGANTGELF
. | TRBV11-2 | ASSLFLPDTQY
. | TRBV4-3 | ASSQDRKETQY
. | TRBV5-6 | ASSLFERYEQY
. | TRBV5-1 | ASRAENTEAF
. | TRBV30 | AWTGGSRDTEAF